This T cell receptor (beta chain) was captured in a study of cytomegalovirus exposure and HLA in healthy donors. About the study: Tens of millions of unique TCRs from HLA-typed donors were held in an early data release.

The CDR3 sequence is 13 residues long. Germline CDR1 is SNHLY and CDR2 is FYNNEI. The V gene end was trimmed by 7 bases and the J gene end by 8 bases; junction bases not matched to a gene: 4. As regards this clone: What it recognizes is unknown.

The PCR had 60 Vbeta and 13 Jbeta primers. Assay used: immunoSEQ multiplex PCR; TCRdb lists only in-frame clones, some missing. This table holds around 120,000 clones, 65% to 90% found once. Study conclusions and caveats: Sequencing likely caused a cluster of highly shared sequence variants. The productive fraction for most TCR beta V segments was about 90% or about 30% in an earlier analysis. Other equally common chains were less clonally expanded than HLA-associated TCR beta chains, a later analysis showed.

J is TRBJ2-3 and V is TRBV2; 12 bases line up with TRBD2. This clonotype was obtained from a girl aged 2-10 years in good health and CMV-seronegative. Input material: PBMCs. The CDR3 DNA sequence: TGTGCCAGCAATGGACTAGCGGGACTTACGCAGTATTTT. As protein: CASNGLAGLTQYF. Full variable domain (rest looked up from reference TRBV2 and TRBJ2-3): EPEVTQTPSHQVTQMGQEVILRCVPISNHLYFYWYRQILGQKVEFLVSFYNNEISEKSEIFDDQFSVERPDGSNFTLKIRSTKLEDSAMYFCASNGLAGLTQYFGPGTRLTVL.